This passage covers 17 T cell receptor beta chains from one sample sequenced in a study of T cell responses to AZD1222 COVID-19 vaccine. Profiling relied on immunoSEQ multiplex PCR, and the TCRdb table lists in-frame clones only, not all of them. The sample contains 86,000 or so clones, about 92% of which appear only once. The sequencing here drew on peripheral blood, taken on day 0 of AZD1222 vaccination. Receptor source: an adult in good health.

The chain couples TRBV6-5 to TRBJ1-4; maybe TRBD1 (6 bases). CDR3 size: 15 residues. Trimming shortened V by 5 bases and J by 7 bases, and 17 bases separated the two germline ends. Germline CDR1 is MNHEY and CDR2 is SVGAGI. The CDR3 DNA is TGTGCCAGCAGTAAAAAGGGGGGGCGGGTTGAAAAACTGTTTTTT. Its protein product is CASSKKGGRVEKLFF.

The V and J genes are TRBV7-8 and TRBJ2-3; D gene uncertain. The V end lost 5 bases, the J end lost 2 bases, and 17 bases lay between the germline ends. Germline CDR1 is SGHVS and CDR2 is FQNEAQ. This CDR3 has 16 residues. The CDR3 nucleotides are TGTGCCAGCAGCCAAGAACATAGACTGAACACAGATACGCAGTATTTT. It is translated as CASSQEHRLNTDTQYF.

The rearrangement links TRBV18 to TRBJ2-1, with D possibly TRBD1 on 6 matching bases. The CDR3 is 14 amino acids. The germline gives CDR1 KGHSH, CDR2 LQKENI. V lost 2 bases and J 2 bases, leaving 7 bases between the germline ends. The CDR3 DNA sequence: TGTGCCAGCTCACCAGGACAGACCTACAATGAGCAGTTCTTC. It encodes CASSPGQTYNEQFF.

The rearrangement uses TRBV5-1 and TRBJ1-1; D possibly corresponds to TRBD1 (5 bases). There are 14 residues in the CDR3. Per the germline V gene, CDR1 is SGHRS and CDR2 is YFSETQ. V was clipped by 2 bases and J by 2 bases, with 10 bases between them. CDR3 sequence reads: CASSFQDTNTEAFF. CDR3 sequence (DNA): TGCGCCAGCAGCTTCCAGGACACAAACACTGAAGCTTTCTTT.

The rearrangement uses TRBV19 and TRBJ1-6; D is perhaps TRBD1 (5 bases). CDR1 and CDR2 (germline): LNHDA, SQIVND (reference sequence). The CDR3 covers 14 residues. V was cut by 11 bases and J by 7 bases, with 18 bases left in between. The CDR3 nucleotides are TGTGCCGGGGGGGACTCCGAGAGCAATTCACCCCTCCACTTT. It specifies CAGGDSESNSPLHF.

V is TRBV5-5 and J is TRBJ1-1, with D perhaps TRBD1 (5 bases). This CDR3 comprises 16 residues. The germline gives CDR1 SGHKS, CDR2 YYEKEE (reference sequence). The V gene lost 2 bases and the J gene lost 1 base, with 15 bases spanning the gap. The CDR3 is CASSLGEDSPNTEAFF. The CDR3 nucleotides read TGTGCCAGCAGCTTAGGGGAGGACTCCCCGAACACTGAAGCTTTCTTT.

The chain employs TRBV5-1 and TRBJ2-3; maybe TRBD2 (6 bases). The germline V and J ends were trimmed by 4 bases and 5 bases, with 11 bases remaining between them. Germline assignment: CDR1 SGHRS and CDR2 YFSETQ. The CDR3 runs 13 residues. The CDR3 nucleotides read TGCGCCAGCAGCCCTCCGCGGGGAGATACGCAGTATTTT. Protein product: CASSPPRGDTQYF.

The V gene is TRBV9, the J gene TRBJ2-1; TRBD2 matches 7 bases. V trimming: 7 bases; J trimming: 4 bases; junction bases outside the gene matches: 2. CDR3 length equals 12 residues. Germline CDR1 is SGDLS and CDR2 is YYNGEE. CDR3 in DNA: TGTGCCAGCGGGGGACTATACAATGAGCAGTTCTTC. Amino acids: CASGGLYNEQFF.

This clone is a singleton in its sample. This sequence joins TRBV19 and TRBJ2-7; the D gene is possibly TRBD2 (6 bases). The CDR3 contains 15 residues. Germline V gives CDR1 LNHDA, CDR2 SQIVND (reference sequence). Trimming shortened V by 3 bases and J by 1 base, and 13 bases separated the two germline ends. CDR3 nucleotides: TGTGCCAGTAGTATTTTTGGGGGGAGATCCTACGAGCAGTACTTC. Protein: CASSIFGGRSYEQYF.

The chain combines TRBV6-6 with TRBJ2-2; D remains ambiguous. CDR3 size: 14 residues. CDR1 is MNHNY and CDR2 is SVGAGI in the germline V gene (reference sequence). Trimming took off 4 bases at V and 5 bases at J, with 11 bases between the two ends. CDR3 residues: CASSSLGRTGELFF. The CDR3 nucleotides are TGTGCCAGCAGTTCTCTTGGGCGGACCGGGGAGCTGTTTTTT.

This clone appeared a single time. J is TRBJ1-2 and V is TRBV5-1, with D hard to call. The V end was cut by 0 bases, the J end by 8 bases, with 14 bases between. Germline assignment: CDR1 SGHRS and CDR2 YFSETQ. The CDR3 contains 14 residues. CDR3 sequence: CASSLEQPTWGYTF. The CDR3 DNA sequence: TGCGCCAGCAGCTTGGAGCAGCCCACTTGGGGCTACACCTTC.

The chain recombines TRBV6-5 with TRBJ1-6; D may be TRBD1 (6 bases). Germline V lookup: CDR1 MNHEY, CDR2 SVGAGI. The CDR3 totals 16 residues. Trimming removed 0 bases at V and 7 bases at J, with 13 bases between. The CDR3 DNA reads TGTGCCAGCAGTTACTCGAGGGGGAGTGTGAATTCACCCCTCCACTTT. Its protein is CASSYSRGSVNSPLHF.

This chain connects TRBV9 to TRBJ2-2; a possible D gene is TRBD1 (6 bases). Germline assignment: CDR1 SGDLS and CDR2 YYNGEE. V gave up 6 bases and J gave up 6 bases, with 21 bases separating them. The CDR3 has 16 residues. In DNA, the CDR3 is TGTGCCAGCACCCTTACACAGGGCGATATCCCCGGGGAGCTGTTTTTT. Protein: CASTLTQGDIPGELFF.

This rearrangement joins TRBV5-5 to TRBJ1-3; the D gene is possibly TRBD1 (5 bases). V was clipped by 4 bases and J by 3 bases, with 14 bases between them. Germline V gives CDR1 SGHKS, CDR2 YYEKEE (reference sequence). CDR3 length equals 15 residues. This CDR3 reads CASSRRQGYGNTIYF. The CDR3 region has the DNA TGTGCCAGCAGCCGACGCCAGGGTTATGGAAACACCATATATTTT.

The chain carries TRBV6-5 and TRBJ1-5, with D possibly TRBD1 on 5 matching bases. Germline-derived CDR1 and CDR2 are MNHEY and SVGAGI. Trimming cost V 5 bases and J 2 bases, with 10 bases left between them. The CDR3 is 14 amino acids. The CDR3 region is CASSPQVGNQPQHF. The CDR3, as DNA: TGTGCCAGCAGTCCACAGGTGGGCAATCAGCCCCAGCATTTT.

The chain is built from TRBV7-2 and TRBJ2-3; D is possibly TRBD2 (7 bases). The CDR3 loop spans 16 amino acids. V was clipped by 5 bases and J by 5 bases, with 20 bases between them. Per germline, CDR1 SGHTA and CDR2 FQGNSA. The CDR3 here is CASSQFAGAVVDTQYF. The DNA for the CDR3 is TGTGCCAGCAGCCAGTTTGCGGGGGCCGTCGTAGATACGCAGTATTTT.

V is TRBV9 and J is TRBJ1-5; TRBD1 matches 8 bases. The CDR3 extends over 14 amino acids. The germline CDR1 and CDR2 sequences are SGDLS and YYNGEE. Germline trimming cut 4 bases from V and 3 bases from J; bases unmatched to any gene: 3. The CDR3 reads CASSPDRANQPQHF. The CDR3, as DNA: TGTGCCAGCAGCCCGGACAGGGCCAATCAGCCCCAGCATTTT.